The entry below describes one T cell receptor beta chain. Its specificity is unknown. The method was immunoSEQ multiplex PCR; TCRdb's version includes in-frame clones alone and lacks a portion of them. The repertoire has about 14,000 clones, about four fifths of them found once; the top ten carry 20% to 25%. Germline V gene sequence: CDR1 SEHNR, CDR2 FQNEAQ (reference sequence). The ends were cut back, 3 bases at V and 3 bases at J, with 15 bases in the middle. This CDR3 is built from 16 residues. This specimen comes from a study of graft-versus-host responses after intestinal transplantation. The overall study: Induction with anti-thymocyte globulin, then tacrolimus and steroids for roughly three years, was given to all recipients. Study observations and caveats: Recipient marrow contained GvH clones, some of which appeared first in ileum or blood. Peak levels of circulating GvH clones tracked with early post-transplant HvG declines.

The receptor was derived from a human patient who received an intestinal transplant, so some T cells may come from the graft donor. The chain has TRBV7-9 and TRBJ2-1, with D tentatively TRBD2 (6 bases). This specimen was PBMCs, taken after intestinal transplantation. CDR3 in amino acids: CASSFLGGKHYNEQFF. DNA of the CDR3: TGTGCCAGCAGCTTTTTGGGCGGGAAACACTACAATGAGCAGTTCTTC.